A single sample gave rise to the 28 T cell receptor beta chains below, sequenced in a study of T cell responses to AZD1222 COVID-19 vaccine. The protocol was immunoSEQ multiplex PCR, while the TCRdb copy is restricted to in-frame clones and leaves out a portion. The sample holds about 130,000 clones, 75% to 95% seen once. Here the sequenced sample was peripheral blood, taken on day 0 of AZD1222 vaccination. Every receptor here comes from an adult in good health.

This chain joins TRBV6-6 and TRBJ2-1, with D perhaps given as TRBD1 or TRBD2 (5 bases each). This CDR3 comprises 16 residues. The germline V gene encodes CDR1 MNHNY and CDR2 SVGAGI (reference sequence). V lost 5 bases, J lost 8 bases, and 22 bases lay in between. CDR3 in amino acids: CASSGPGTQYGDEQFF. CDR3 nucleotides: TGTGCCAGCAGTGGCCCCGGGACCCAATATGGGGATGAGCAGTTCTTC.

J is TRBJ1-4 and V is TRBV5-1; the D is unclear. V lost 4 bases, J lost 0 bases, and 16 bases lay in between. This CDR3 has 17 amino acids. Germline CDR1 SGHRS, CDR2 YFSETQ. CDR3 bases: TGCGCCAGCAGCGGAGGACGGATACCCGCAACTAATGAAAAACTGTTTTTT. This sequence encodes CASSGGRIPATNEKLFF.

The rearrangement joins TRBV4-2 to TRBJ2-3; 9 nucleotides agree with TRBD2. V shed 1 base, J shed 2 bases, and the junction held 16 bases outside the gene matches. Germline V gene sequence: CDR1 LGHNA, CDR2 YNFKEQ. The CDR3 consists of 20 residues. The CDR3 sequence: CASSQVEGPASGEATDTQYF. The CDR3 coding sequence is TGTGCCAGCAGCCAAGTAGAAGGTCCGGCTAGCGGGGAGGCCACAGATACGCAGTATTTT.

The chain is built from TRBV4-1 and TRBJ1-3; 11 bases are shared with TRBD1. This CDR3 is 18 amino acids long. The junction had 8 bases not matched to a gene; V was cut back by 2 bases and J by 2 bases. From germline, CDR1 is MGHRA and CDR2 YSYEKL. CDR3 DNA: TGCGCCAGCAGCCAAAATCCCGGGACAGGGGGGACTGGAAACACCATATATTTT. This encodes CASSQNPGTGGTGNTIYF.

The V gene is TRBV7-2, the J gene TRBJ1-5; 10 bases map to TRBD1. The germline gives CDR1 SGHTA, CDR2 FQGNSA. This CDR3 is built from 15 residues. Germline trimming cut 4 bases from V and 3 bases from J; bases unmatched to any gene: 3. Written as DNA, the CDR3 is TGTGCCAGCAGCTCGGACAGGGGGACCAATCAGCCCCAGCATTTT. Protein: CASSSDRGTNQPQHF.

The chain carries TRBV7-3 and TRBJ1-1; the match to TRBD1 covers 7 bases. Per the germline V gene, CDR1 is SGHTA and CDR2 is FQGTGA. Trimming took 5 bases from V and 4 from J; bases not matched to a gene: 10. The CDR3 has 15 residues. For the CDR3, the DNA is TGTGCCAGCAGCCCGGCGACAGGGAAAGTCACTGAAGCTTTCTTT. This codes for CASSPATGKVTEAFF.

V usage is TRBV7-2 and J usage is TRBJ2-2; 7 bases match TRBD2. Germline CDR1 is SGHTA and CDR2 is FQGNSA. V gave up 5 bases and J gave up 0 bases; unmatched junction bases: 6. This CDR3 contains 16 residues. CDR3 loop: CASSPKRGANTGELFF. CDR3 DNA sequence: TGTGCCAGCAGCCCGAAGCGGGGAGCGAACACCGGGGAGCTGTTTTTT. Looking up the rest from reference TRBV7-2 and TRBJ2-2 gives the full variable domain: GAGVSQSPSNKVTEKGKDVELRCDPISGHTALYWYRQSLGQGLEFLIYFQGNSAPDKSGLPSDRFSAERTGGSVSTLTIQRTQQEDSAVYLCASSPKRGANTGELFFGEGSRLTVL.

This rearrangement joins TRBV28 to TRBJ1-5; 7 bases are a match to TRBD1. The germline CDR1 and CDR2 sequences are MDHEN and SYDVKM. With V trimmed by 5 bases and J by 1 base, 8 bases remained unmatched. There are 16 residues in the CDR3. This CDR3 reads CASSRDRVGSNQPQHF. The CDR3 DNA reads as TGTGCCAGCAGTCGTGACAGGGTGGGGAGCAATCAGCCCCAGCATTTT.

The chain is built from TRBV6-5 and TRBJ1-2; D remains unclear. Looked up from germline, CDR1 is MNHEY and CDR2 is SVGAGI. Trimming took 6 bases from V and 4 from J, leaving 15 bases between them. CDR3 length equals 14 residues. Here the CDR3 DNA reads TGTGCCAGCAGCTTTCCCGAACATGGCTATGGCTACACCTTC. As protein: CASSFPEHGYGYTF.

The V gene is TRBV6-5, the J gene TRBJ1-2; D unresolved. The V end lost 0 bases, the J end lost 2 bases, and 7 bases lay between the germline ends. Germline assignment: CDR1 MNHEY and CDR2 SVGAGI. The CDR3 has 14 amino acids. CDR3 nucleotide sequence: TGTGCCAGCAGTTACTCGATGGGAAACTATGGCTACACCTTC. Protein product: CASSYSMGNYGYTF.

The chain has TRBV9 and TRBJ2-2; no clear D. Germline CDR1 and CDR2: SGDLS and YYNGEE. This CDR3 comprises 16 residues. Trimming took off 0 bases at V and 0 bases at J, with 9 bases between the two ends. The CDR3 protein is CASSVGSGANTGELFF. CDR3 DNA sequence: TGTGCCAGCAGCGTAGGTTCTGGAGCGAACACCGGGGAGCTGTTTTTT.

The genes are TRBV23-1 and TRBJ1-3, with D possibly being TRBD1 (5 bases). TRBV23-1 is given ORF status, its function remaining uncertain. V gave up 1 base and J gave up 5 bases, with 9 bases separating them. CDR3 length: 14 residues. The DNA for the CDR3 is TGCGCCAGCAGTCAATGGGGGTGTAGAAACACCATATATTTT. As protein: CASSQWGCRNTIYF.

This chain uses TRBV14 with TRBJ2-7; weak D call: TRBD1 (5 bases). CDR3 size: 12 residues. Between the trimmed V and J ends, which lost 3 bases and 3 bases, there was a span of 6 bases. CDR1 and CDR2 (germline): SGHDN, FVKESK. The CDR3 loop reads CASSQQGYEQYF. The CDR3 region has the DNA TGTGCCAGCAGCCAGCAGGGCTACGAGCAGTACTTC.

V gene TRBV5-1 combines with J gene TRBJ2-5; D gene uncertain. V dropped 1 base and J dropped 2 bases, with 15 bases sitting between them. The germline V gene has CDR1 SGHRS and CDR2 YFSETQ. The CDR3 is made up of 16 amino acids. CDR3 DNA: TGCGCCAGCAGCTTGAATCGCAGAGGATCTCAAGAGACCCAGTACTTC. Amino acids: CASSLNRRGSQETQYF. The full variable domain, rest sourced from reference TRBV5-1 and TRBJ2-5, is KAGVTQTPRYLIKTRGQQVTLSCSPISGHRSVSWYQQTPGQGLQFLFEYFSETQRNKGNFPGRFSGRQFSNSRSEMNVSTLELGDSALYLCASSLNRRGSQETQYFGPGTRLLVL.

The rearrangement links TRBV2 to TRBJ2-5, with 8 bases identical to TRBD2. Germline loops: CDR1 SNHLY, CDR2 FYNNEI. After removal of 4 bases from V and 3 bases from J, the junction contained 10 bases not matched to a gene. The CDR3 loop spans 16 amino acids. Here the CDR3 DNA reads TGTGCCAGCAGTGGAGTCGAGGCGGGGGGTGAAGAGACCCAGTACTTC. Translating gives CASSGVEAGGEETQYF.

V usage is TRBV4-1 and J usage is TRBJ1-1, with a possible D match to TRBD1 (5 bases). V was clipped by 0 bases and J by 2 bases, with 7 bases between them. This CDR3 is 14 amino acids long. The germline CDR1 and CDR2 sequences are MGHRA and YSYEKL. The CDR3 sequence is CASSQDQGNTEAFF. The DNA for the CDR3 is TGCGCCAGCAGCCAAGATCAGGGTAACACTGAAGCTTTCTTT.

The CDR3 nucleotides are TGTGCCAGTAGTTTCCGACAGGGGTGGGTTATGAACACTGAAGCTTTCTTT. Its translation: CASSFRQGWVMNTEAFF. The chain carries TRBV19 and TRBJ1-1, with 8 positions matching TRBD1. V was pared by 5 bases and J by 0 bases, with 11 bases of the junction left unmatched. The CDR3 length is 17 residues. The germline gives CDR1 LNHDA, CDR2 SQIVND (reference sequence).

The chain carries TRBV6-5 and TRBJ2-6; D perhaps matches TRBD2 (7 bases). CDR1 and CDR2 from the germline V gene are MNHEY and SVGAGI. The germline V and J ends were trimmed by 4 bases and 4 bases, with 11 bases remaining between them. The CDR3 spans 15 residues. The CDR3 nucleotides read TGTGCCAGCAGTTGGGCGGGGGCCGGGGCCAACGTCCTGACTTTC. Translating gives CASSWAGAGANVLTF.

The chain links TRBV10-3 to TRBJ2-7, with 7 bases aligning to TRBD1. CDR3 size: 14 residues. CDR1 ENHRY and CDR2 SYGVKD come from the germline V gene. Trimming at V came to 6 bases and at J to 0 bases, leaving 5 bases not matched to a gene. CDR3 coding DNA: TGTGCCATCAGCACGGGACAGTTCTCCTACGAGCAGTACTTC. It yields the protein CAISTGQFSYEQYF.

This clone has a single count. The V call is TRBV4-1, the J call TRBJ1-6; no definite D call. The CDR3 has 13 residues. Germline loops: CDR1 MGHRA, CDR2 YSYEKL. Trimming cost V 1 base and J 14 bases, with 12 bases left between them. The CDR3 DNA follows: TGCGCCAGCAGCCAAGTATACGCGTCCACCCTCCACTTT. The encoded protein is CASSQVYASTLHF.

The chain carries TRBV4-2 and TRBJ1-6, with unresolved D. Looked up from germline, CDR1 is LGHNA and CDR2 is YNFKEQ. The germline V and J ends were trimmed by 4 bases and 6 bases, with 19 bases remaining between them. The CDR3 covers 17 residues. CDR3 sequence (DNA): TGTGCCAGCAGCCGAACAAGACCCCGGGAGCCTAATTCACCCCTCCACTTT. Its translation: CASSRTRPREPNSPLHF.

The chain combines TRBV18 with TRBJ2-3; a possible D gene is TRBD1 (6 bases). This CDR3 contains 15 residues. Germline CDR1 KGHSH, CDR2 LQKENI. Trimming pared 3 bases from V and 5 bases from J, leaving 15 bases between. The CDR3 DNA reads TGTGCCAGCTCACCGAGGTACAGGGTCGGAGATACGCAGTATTTT. Translating gives CASSPRYRVGDTQYF. The full variable domain, rest sourced from reference TRBV18 and TRBJ2-3, is NAGVMQNPRHLVRRRGQEARLRCSPMKGHSHVYWYRQLPEEGLKFMVYLQKENIIDESGMPKERFSAEFPKEGPSILRIQQVVRGDSAAYFCASSPRYRVGDTQYFGPGTRLTVL.

The V call is TRBV2, the J call TRBJ1-1; a possible D gene is TRBD1 (6 bases). Germline V gives CDR1 SNHLY, CDR2 FYNNEI. Deletions cut 6 bases from V and 3 bases from J, with 17 bases between. This CDR3 contains 15 residues. The CDR3 DNA is TGTGCCAGCAGAGACGTAGGGGGGGCTTACACTGAAGCTTTCTTT. Its protein product is CASRDVGGAYTEAFF.

CDR3 sequence reads: CASSPQGRMGYGYTF. The CDR3 bases are TGTGCCAGCAGCCCCCAAGGGAGAATGGGCTATGGCTACACCTTC. V and J are TRBV9 and TRBJ1-2; the D is unclear. The CDR3 covers 15 residues. The germline CDR1 and CDR2 sequences are SGDLS and YYNGEE. Trimming removed 4 bases from V and 4 bases from J, with 17 bases in between.

The CDR3 sequence is CASSWMYYGYTF. CDR3 bases: TGTGCCAGCAGCTGGATGTACTATGGCTACACCTTC. The chain employs TRBV28 and TRBJ1-2; no definite D call. CDR1 is MDHEN and CDR2 is SYDVKM in the germline V gene. The CDR3 sequence is 12 residues long. V gave up 6 bases and J gave up 3 bases, with 8 bases separating them.

The genes are TRBV5-6 and TRBJ2-1, with D unresolved. CDR1 is SGHDT, CDR2 YYEEEE, per germline. V gave up 0 bases and J gave up 0 bases, with 7 bases separating them. The CDR3 spans 15 residues. Here the CDR3 reads CASSLGGNSYNEQFF. In nucleotides, the CDR3 is TGTGCCAGCAGCTTGGGAGGAAACTCCTACAATGAGCAGTTCTTC.

The chain recombines TRBV20-1 with TRBJ2-3, with TRBD2 identical over 9 bases. Germline lookup yields CDR1 DFQATT and CDR2 SNEGSKA (reference sequence). The CDR3 length is 16 residues. V was pared by 3 bases and J by 1 base, with 8 bases of the junction left unmatched. This CDR3 is CSASSAGGRGTDTQYF. The CDR3 bases are TGCAGTGCTAGTTCCGCGGGGGGGCGGGGCACAGATACGCAGTATTTT.

The chain links TRBV28 to TRBJ1-6, with TRBD1 matching 11 bases. The ends lost 5 bases at V and 9 bases at J; junction bases unmatched: 3. The germline CDR1 and CDR2 sequences are MDHEN and SYDVKM. This CDR3 spans 14 amino acids. CDR3 DNA: TGTGCCAGCAGTATCGGGACAGGGGGTTCACCCCTCCACTTT. Protein product: CASSIGTGGSPLHF.